These 5 T cell receptor beta chains were sequenced from one sample in a study of control samples from healthy donors and cancer patients. Produced via immunoSEQ multiplex PCR; TCRdb's table is partial and in-frame only. The listing contains about 200,000 clones. Sequenced sample: blood. These receptors were taken from a woman between 25 and 40 years old in good health.

The CDR3 spells CAIDRQGNTGELFF. The CDR3, as DNA: TGTGCCATCGACCGACAGGGAAACACCGGGGAGCTGTTTTTT. The V call is TRBV28, the J call TRBJ2-2; 7 bases align to TRBD1. Per germline, CDR1 MDHEN and CDR2 SYDVKM. This CDR3 is built from 14 residues. With V trimmed by 10 bases and J by 2 bases, 7 bases remained unmatched.

V and J are TRBV5-1 and TRBJ1-1; weak D call: TRBD1 (6 bases). CDR1 and CDR2 (germline): SGHRS, YFSETQ. The CDR3 runs to 14 residues. The V gene lost 9 bases and the J gene lost 1 base, with 16 bases spanning the gap. Here the CDR3 reads CATRGREENTEAFF. The CDR3 DNA reads as TGCGCCACCAGGGGTCGGGAGGAGAACACTGAAGCTTTCTTT.

V usage is TRBV6-4 and J usage is TRBJ1-6, with unresolved D. Trimming left V 5 bases short and J 10 bases short, with 9 bases between. This CDR3 region has 12 residues. Germline CDR1 reads MRHNA; CDR2 reads SNTAGT. The CDR3 sequence is CASSSGKSPLHF. The CDR3 DNA follows: TGTGCCAGCAGTAGCGGAAAATCACCCCTCCACTTT.

The chain combines TRBV18 with TRBJ2-2; D possibly corresponds to TRBD2 (5 bases). V was pared by 2 bases and J by 4 bases, with 14 bases between. Germline CDR1 and CDR2: KGHSH and LQKENI. This CDR3 region has 16 residues. DNA for the CDR3: TGTGCCAGCTCACCAAGTATAAGCGGTACCACCGGGGAGCTGTTTTTT. Translating gives CASSPSISGTTGELFF.

This chain joins TRBV25-1 and TRBJ1-2; D is uncertain. V was cut by 1 base and J by 3 bases, with 15 bases left in between. Germline V gene data show CDR1 as MGHDK and CDR2 as SYGVNS. This CDR3 spans 16 amino acids. The CDR3 coding sequence is TGTGCCAGCAGTGAATTCCTGGGCCTGGAGGACTATGGCTACACCTTC. Translation: CASSEFLGLEDYGYTF.